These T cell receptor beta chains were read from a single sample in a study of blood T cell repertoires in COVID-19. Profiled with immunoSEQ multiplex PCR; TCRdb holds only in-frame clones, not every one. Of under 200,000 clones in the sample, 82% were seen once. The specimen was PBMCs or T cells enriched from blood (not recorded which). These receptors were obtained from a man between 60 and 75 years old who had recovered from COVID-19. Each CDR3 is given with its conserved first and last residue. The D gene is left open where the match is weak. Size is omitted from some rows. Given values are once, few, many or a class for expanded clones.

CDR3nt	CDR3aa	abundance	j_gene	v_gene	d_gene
TGTGCCAGCAGCCAACTAATGGGCTCAAAGGAGACCCAGTACTTC	CASSQLMGSKETQYF	-	TRBJ2-5	TRBV14	-
TGTGCCAGCAGTTTCTCGGACCGGAGGTATGGCTACACCTTC	CASSFSDRRYGYTF	-	TRBJ1-2	TRBV6-5	-
TGTGCCAGCAGTGAAGGGGGGGGTCGCCTGAACACTGAAGCTTTCTTT	CASSEGGGRLNTEAFF	few	TRBJ1-1	TRBV6-1	-
TGTGCCTGGAGTGTCAGGCAGGGTAGGGATGGCTACACCTTC	CAWSVRQGRDGYTF	-	TRBJ1-2	TRBV30	-
TGTGCCAGCAGCTTAGCGCAGGTTAGCTCCTACGAGCAGTACTTC	CASSLAQVSSYEQYF	-	TRBJ2-7	TRBV7-8	-
TGCGCCAGCAGGACGGGGGAAGTTGGCCTCGCTAACTATGGCTACACCTTC	CASRTGEVGLANYGYTF	-	TRBJ1-2	TRBV5-1	-
TGTGCCACCCGGGGGGTTAGGGATGGCTACACCTTC	CATRGVRDGYTF	-	TRBJ1-2	TRBV28	-
TGTGCCAGCCTGCCTCCAACTAGCACAGATACGCAGTATTTT	CASLPPTSTDTQYF	-	TRBJ2-3	TRBV7-9	-
TGTGCCAGCATCCCATCCGGACTAGCGGGTGATAGCTCCTACGAGCAGTACTTC	CASIPSGLAGDSSYEQYF	-	TRBJ2-7	TRBV28	TRBD2
TGTGCCAGCAGGGCCGGGACAGGGGTCAATCAGCCCCAGCATTTT	CASRAGTGVNQPQHF	few	TRBJ1-5	TRBV6-6	TRBD1
TGTGCCCACACGGGGGGTAACGAGCAGTACTTC	CAHTGGNEQYF	-	TRBJ2-7	TRBV6-4	TRBD2
TGTGCCAGTAGTATCGCAGGAATCCAAGAGACCCAGTACTTC	CASSIAGIQETQYF	-	TRBJ2-5	TRBV19	-
TGTGCCAGCAGCCAACTAGCGGGGGGGCGAACCGGGGAGCTGTTTTTT	CASSQLAGGRTGELFF	-	TRBJ2-2	TRBV9	TRBD2
TGTGCCAGCTCACCATCCGGGATGAATGAGCAGTTCTTC	CASSPSGMNEQFF	-	TRBJ2-1	TRBV18	-
TGTGCCACCGGGGCAGGGGGCTTGGTGACCCAGTACTTC	CATGAGGLVTQYF	-	TRBJ2-5	TRBV24-1	TRBD1
TGTGCCAGCATTGAGAAAGCTTTCTCCTACGAGCAGTACTTC	CASIEKAFSYEQYF	-	TRBJ2-7	TRBV2	-
TGTGCCAGCAGTGTAAAACTAGCGGACAATGAGCAGTTCTTC	CASSVKLADNEQFF	-	TRBJ2-1	TRBV2	TRBD2
TGTGCCAGCAGTTTGGCGGCTAGCGGGCGCACAGATACGCAGTATTTT	CASSLAASGRTDTQYF	-	TRBJ2-3	TRBV6-5	TRBD2
TGTGCCAGCAGTGACGACAGGGGGAACTATAATTCACCCCTCCACTTT	CASSDDRGNYNSPLHF	once	TRBJ1-6	TRBV2	TRBD1
TGTGCCTGGGGGACAGCCTCGGTCACTGAAGCTTTCTTT	CAWGTASVTEAFF	-	TRBJ1-1	TRBV30	TRBD1
TGTGCCAGCAGTTTGCTCGGGACTAGCGGGTCCTACGAGCAGTACTTC	CASSLLGTSGSYEQYF	-	TRBJ2-7	TRBV28	TRBD2
TGTGCTTTTTCGGCAGGGTATGGCTACACCTTC	CAFSAGYGYTF	-	TRBJ1-2	TRBV30	-
TGTGCCAGCAGTCAAAAGCGGGCCACCGGGGAGCTGTTTTTT	CASSQKRATGELFF	few	TRBJ2-2	TRBV6-5	-
TGTGCCAGCAGCTCAATGGACAGGCCAATTTCACCCCTCCACTTT	CASSSMDRPISPLHF	-	TRBJ1-6	TRBV11-1	TRBD1
TGTGCCAGCAGCTTAAACTGGGAGAGTGGGGCCAACGTCCTGACTTTC	CASSLNWESGANVLTF	few	TRBJ2-6	TRBV13	-
TGTGCCAGTAGTATATCAGGGGGGAATTCACCCCTCCACTTT	CASSISGGNSPLHF	-	TRBJ1-6	TRBV19	TRBD1
TGTGCCAGCCTAAATCGGCAGCGAGCGAACACCGGGGAGCTGTTTTTT	CASLNRQRANTGELFF	few	TRBJ2-2	TRBV5-6	-
TGTGCCAGCAGCTTAGATGGGACAGTCTATGGCTACACCTTC	CASSLDGTVYGYTF	-	TRBJ1-2	TRBV11-2	TRBD1